The 24 T cell receptor beta chains below come from one sample, sequenced in a study of blood T cell repertoires in COVID-19. Only in-frame clones appear in the TCRdb table, and some are missing; sequencing was by immunoSEQ multiplex PCR. Of about 240,000 clones in the sample, around 90% were seen once. Material for sequencing was peripheral blood. The source is a woman between 65 and 79 years old with active or convalescent COVID-19.

The chain carries TRBV5-4 and TRBJ1-1; 8 nucleotides line up with TRBD1. CDR3 length: 14 amino acids. V lost 5 bases, J lost 1 base, and 4 bases stayed unmatched. CDR1 and CDR2 (germline): SGHNT, YYREEE (reference sequence). CDR3 amino acids: CASRPTGENTEAFF. The CDR3 bases are TGTGCCAGCAGACCGACAGGGGAGAACACTGAAGCTTTCTTT.

This clone was found once. The chain recombines TRBV18 with TRBJ2-3, with a tentative D call TRBD1 (6 bases). Trimming shortened V by 4 bases and J by 3 bases, and 14 bases separated the two germline ends. CDR1 KGHSH and CDR2 LQKENI come from the germline V gene. CDR3 length: 15 residues. This CDR3 is CASSQQGIGTDTQYF. The DNA of the CDR3 is TGTGCCAGCTCACAGCAGGGGATTGGGACAGATACGCAGTATTTT.

In DNA, the CDR3 is TGTGCCAGCAGCAAAAGGGACAGTTTTGCCTACGAGCAGTACTTC. It codes for CASSKRDSFAYEQYF. This chain connects TRBV21-1 to TRBJ2-7; the table's D gene call, TRBD1, was not cross checked with the DNA. TRBV21-1 is recorded as a pseudogene. CDR3 length: 15 amino acids.

This clone has more than one count but fewer than ten. This rearrangement joins TRBV10-3 to TRBJ2-4; TRBD2 might be the D (5 bases). Germline CDR1 ENHRY, CDR2 SYGVKD. V lost 1 base and J lost 7, with 17 bases in between. The CDR3 is 16 amino acids. CDR3 DNA: TGTGCCATCAGTGAGTTCGATTCAACGGGGATGAACATTCAGTACTTC. Translated, it gives CAISEFDSTGMNIQYF.

This chain uses TRBV18 with TRBJ2-7; TRBD2 matches 11 bases. The V segment lost 4 bases and the J segment 0 bases; nucleotides outside the gene matches: 2. CDR1 KGHSH and CDR2 LQKENI come from the germline V gene. The CDR3 contains 15 residues. The CDR3, as DNA: TGTGCCAGCTCACAGACTAGCGGGGCCTCCTACGAGCAGTACTTC. Amino acid sequence: CASSQTSGASYEQYF. Full variable domain (rest looked up from reference TRBV18 and TRBJ2-7): NAGVMQNPRHLVRRRGQEARLRCSPMKGHSHVYWYRQLPEEGLKFMVYLQKENIIDESGMPKERFSAEFPKEGPSILRIQQVVRGDSAAYFCASSQTSGASYEQYFGPGTRLTVT.

Comment on this clone: Its ends do not fully match the called genes, so a read error is possible. The genes are TRBV5-5 and TRBJ2-5; the D gene is possibly TRBD2 (7 bases). The V gene's germline CDR1 is SGHKS and CDR2 YYEKEE (reference sequence). This CDR3 has 15 residues. CDR3 protein: CARSGEGGPWKTQYF. The CDR3 bases are TGTGCCCGCAGCGGGGAGGGGGGGCCGTGGAAGACCCAGTACTTC.

As regards this clone: One end of the junction does not line up with germline, which may come from a read error. The chain carries TRBV7-9 and TRBJ2-4; D ambiguous. Germline CDR1 SEHNR, CDR2 FQNEAQ (reference sequence). The CDR3 is 8 amino acids. In DNA, the CDR3 is TGTGCCACCACGCCCCACTTCTTC. It translates to CATTPHFF.

The chain is built from TRBV7-6 and TRBJ1-2; no firm D call. This CDR3 region has 12 residues. V lost 0 bases and J 6 bases, leaving 5 bases between the germline ends. Germline V gene lookup returns CDR1 SGHVS and CDR2 FNYEAQ. The CDR3, as DNA: TGTGCCAGCAGCTTAGCCCAGGATGGCTACACCTTC. Its protein is CASSLAQDGYTF.

The chain recombines TRBV23-1 with TRBJ2-7, with D perhaps TRBD1 (6 bases). TRBV23-1 is known as an ORF, though its function is uncertain. The V gene lost 2 bases and the J gene lost 4 bases, with 15 bases spanning the gap. The CDR3 has 15 amino acids. This chain's CDR3 is CASSQPTGFPYEQYF. The CDR3, as DNA: TGCGCCAGCAGTCAACCGACAGGTTTCCCGTACGAGCAGTACTTC.

This chain joins TRBV24-1 and TRBJ2-7, with D maybe TRBD1 (6 bases). The germline CDR1 and CDR2 sequences are KGHDR and SFDVKD. The V and J ends lost 5 bases and 5 bases respectively, with 18 bases between them. CDR3 length equals 15 residues. CDR3 in amino acids: CATSAQQGITHEQYF. Written as DNA, the CDR3 is TGTGCCACCAGTGCCCAACAGGGAATAACACACGAGCAGTACTTC.

The gene calls are TRBV6-2 or TRBV6-3 and TRBJ2-7; 8 bases align to TRBD2. The ends lost 0 bases at V and 6 bases at J; junction bases unmatched: 7. The CDR3 is 15 residues long. Germline CDR1 reads MNHEY; CDR2 reads SVGEGT. The CDR3 loop reads CASSYSRSGGGEQYF. In DNA form, the CDR3 reads TGTGCCAGCAGTTACTCGAGGAGCGGGGGAGGCGAGCAGTACTTC.

The rearrangement joins TRBV28 to TRBJ1-5, with 9 bases matching TRBD1. Trimming took 6 bases from V and 7 from J; bases not matched to a gene: 10. The CDR3 spans 15 residues. In germline, CDR1 is MDHEN, CDR2 SYDVKM. The CDR3 here is CASSATGGLGQPQHF. DNA for the CDR3: TGTGCCAGCAGCGCTACAGGGGGCCTGGGGCAGCCCCAGCATTTT.

The genes are TRBV19 and TRBJ1-2; unclear D gene. This CDR3 is 14 amino acids long. From germline, CDR1 is LNHDA and CDR2 SQIVND (reference sequence). The CDR3 DNA follows: TGTGCTCCGCCATGGCGACGGGTGTTCTATGGCTACACCTTC. Encoded protein: CAPPWRRVFYGYTF.

V gene TRBV7-2 combines with J gene TRBJ2-3; possible D gene TRBD2, 7 bases. CDR1 and CDR2 (germline): SGHTA, FQGNSA. The CDR3 loop spans 14 amino acids. V dropped 3 bases and J dropped 6 bases, with 13 bases sitting between them. The CDR3 DNA sequence: TGTGCCAGCAGCTTTGTGGGGGGGCCTGATACGCAGTATTTT. It yields the protein CASSFVGGPDTQYF.

V is TRBV6-5 and J is TRBJ1-2, with 7 bases that match TRBD1. The CDR3 is 15 amino acids. Germline CDR1 MNHEY, CDR2 SVGAGI. The V gene end was trimmed by 5 bases and the J gene end by 2 bases; junction bases not matched to a gene: 8. The CDR3, as DNA: TGTGCCAGCAGTATGACAGGGAGGAAAAACTATGGCTACACCTTC. Encoded protein: CASSMTGRKNYGYTF.

The chain combines TRBV11-3 with TRBJ1-1; D is unclear. CDR1 is SGHNT, CDR2 YENEEA, per germline. CDR3 length equals 13 residues. The V end lost 5 bases, the J end lost 5 bases, and 12 bases lay between the germline ends. CDR3 sequence: CASSGPGGTEAFF. The CDR3 DNA reads as TGTGCCAGCAGCGGCCCTGGCGGGACTGAAGCTTTCTTT. The full variable domain, rest sourced from reference TRBV11-3 and TRBJ1-1, is EAGVVQSPRYKIIEKKQPVAFWCNPISGHNTLYWYLQNLGQGPELLIRYENEEAVDDSQLPKDRFSAERLKGVDSTLKIQPAELGDSAVYLCASSGPGGTEAFFGQGTRLTVV.

V gene TRBV7-2 combines with J gene TRBJ2-2; 10 nucleotides agree with TRBD2. From germline, CDR1 is SGHTA and CDR2 FQGNSA. The CDR3 is 17 residues long. V gave up 4 bases and J gave up 8 bases; unmatched junction bases: 13. DNA of the CDR3: TGTGCCAGCAGCTCCCCGACTAGCGGGCTCCGGTGGGGGGAGCTGTTTTTT. It encodes CASSSPTSGLRWGELFF.

The V gene is TRBV3-1 (or the pseudogene TRBV3-2), the J gene TRBJ2-5; 8 bases are shared with TRBD1. Germline lookup yields CDR1 LGHDT and CDR2 YNNKEL (reference sequence). The V gene end was trimmed by 6 bases and the J gene end by 2 bases; junction bases not matched to a gene: 2. This CDR3 is built from 13 residues. Here the CDR3 reads CASRDRVQETQYF. The CDR3 DNA sequence: TGTGCCAGCAGGGACAGGGTACAAGAGACCCAGTACTTC.

The V call is TRBV5-1, the J call TRBJ1-3; 7 bases are shared with TRBD1. Germline CDR1 is SGHRS and CDR2 is YFSETQ. This CDR3 region has 15 residues. The trim removed 0 bases at V and 8 bases at J, leaving 8 bases unmatched. CDR3 protein: CASSLAGTAIDTIYF. For the CDR3, the DNA is TGCGCCAGCAGCTTGGCCGGGACAGCGATAGACACCATATATTTT.

The gene calls are TRBV7-6 and TRBJ2-1, with 8 bases that match TRBD1. With 1 base clipped from V and 7 bases from J, the junction kept 9 bases outside the gene matches. This CDR3 has 16 residues. CDR1 and CDR2 from the germline V gene are SGHVS and FNYEAQ. Here the CDR3 DNA reads TGTGCCAGCAGCTTAGGCTTGAGGACAGGGATGAATGAGCAGTTCTTC. Translating it yields CASSLGLRTGMNEQFF.

This clone was seen only a few times. The V call is TRBV3-1 (or the pseudogene TRBV3-2), the J call TRBJ2-3; TRBD1 matches at 8 bases. Trimming took 4 bases from V and 3 from J; bases not matched to a gene: 9. The germline V gene encodes CDR1 LGHDT and CDR2 YNNKEL (reference sequence). The CDR3 loop spans 16 amino acids. CDR3 in amino acids: CASSRYSGGRTDTQYF. CDR3 nucleotide sequence: TGTGCCAGCAGCCGGTACTCAGGGGGCAGGACAGATACGCAGTATTTT.

In this sample, this clone turned up once. The rearrangement joins TRBV7-6 to TRBJ2-2; D unclear. In germline, CDR1 is SGHVS, CDR2 FNYEAQ. This CDR3 is built from 16 residues. Trimming took off 1 base at V and 1 base at J, with 10 bases between the two ends. The CDR3 bases are TGTGCCAGCAGCTTAGTTAGGAGAGAGAACACCGGGGAGCTGTTTTTT. This sequence encodes CASSLVRRENTGELFF.

This chain uses TRBV18 with TRBJ1-6; D might be TRBD1 (6 bases). The CDR3 runs to 16 residues. Germline-derived CDR1 and CDR2 are KGHSH and LQKENI. Trimming took off 6 bases at V and 5 bases at J, with 17 bases between the two ends. CDR3 sequence (DNA): TGTGCCAGCTCTCTCCCGCAGGGGTTCAATAATTCACCCCTCCACTTT. This translates into CASSLPQGFNNSPLHF.

V and J are TRBV7-8 and TRBJ1-4, with 10 bases that match TRBD1. The CDR3 runs 17 residues. Trimming removed 0 bases from V and 7 bases from J; junction bases left unmatched: 8. The germline gives CDR1 SGHVS, CDR2 FQNEAQ. The CDR3 protein is CASSLASQDRGGEKLFF. As DNA, the CDR3 is TGTGCCAGCAGCTTAGCGTCCCAGGACAGGGGGGGTGAAAAACTGTTTTTT.